The 7 T cell receptor beta chains in this list originate from one sample, sequenced in a study of T cell repertoires in cytomegalovirus infection. TCRdb analysed the reads with MiXCR anew, one entry per CDR3 protein. The sample consists of around 260,000 distinct CDR3 sequences, about 25% of them appearing once. The sample taken for sequencing was PBMCs. Every receptor here comes from a human donor in good health (CMV status not recorded). Some clones in this sample may be carry-over from other donors' samples.

The chain carries TRBV20-1 and TRBJ2-1; D is possibly TRBD2 (6 bases). Germline CDR1 DFQATT, CDR2 SNEGSKA (reference sequence). Trimming cost V 5 bases and J 2 bases, with 16 bases left between them. The CDR3 extends over 15 amino acids. Written as DNA, the CDR3 is TGCAGTGCTGACCGGCCGGGAGCGGCCTACAATGAGCAGTTCTTC. Its protein product is CSADRPGAAYNEQFF.

The J gene is TRBJ2-7, the V gene TRBV6-2 or TRBV6-3; 7 bases match TRBD1. CDR1 and CDR2 (germline): MNHEY, SVGEGT. This CDR3 has 16 amino acids. V shed 2 bases and J 2 bases; nucleotides not matched to a gene: 9. The CDR3 sequence: CASSYTADRPPYEQYV. The CDR3 bases are TGTGCCAGCAGTTACACGGCGGACAGGCCGCCCTACGAGCAGTACGTC.

CDR3 amino acids: CASSHRGSSEQYF. Written as DNA, the CDR3 is TGCGCCAGCAGTCACCGGGGTTCGAGCGAGCAGTACTTC. The rearrangement links TRBV23-1 to TRBJ2-7, with D possibly matching TRBD2 (5 bases). TRBV23-1 is reported as an ORF; its role is uncertain. V shed 3 bases and J shed 6 bases, with 12 bases lying between them. The CDR3 is 13 amino acids.

The sample holds a few counts of this clonotype. This chain joins TRBV20-1 and TRBJ1-4; D not certain. The V end was cut by 3 bases, the J end by 4 bases, with 9 bases between. Germline lookup yields CDR1 DFQATT and CDR2 SNEGSKA (reference sequence). The CDR3 contains 13 residues. For the CDR3, the DNA is TGCAGTGCTAGGAGGAACCTTAATGAAAAACTGTTTTTT. This translates into CSARRNLNEKLFF.

This clonotype was observed a few times. The chain carries TRBV7-6 and TRBJ2-2; TRBD2 agrees at 9 bases. The trim removed 4 bases at V and 3 bases at J, leaving 9 bases unmatched. Germline CDR1 reads SGHVS; CDR2 reads FNYEAQ. The CDR3 has 17 residues. CDR3 region: CASSSTLGLAYTGELFF. CDR3 sequence (DNA): TGTGCCAGCAGCTCCACCCTGGGACTAGCCTACACCGGGGAGCTGTTTTTT.

This clonotype was seen more than once but under ten times. This chain uses TRBV7-9 with TRBJ1-2; possibly TRBD1 for D (6 bases). The CDR3 totals 14 residues. CDR1 is SEHNR, CDR2 FQNEAQ, per germline (reference sequence). Trimming pared 5 bases from V and 8 bases from J, leaving 18 bases between. In DNA, the CDR3 is TGTGCCAGCAGCCCAGGGGACAAACTTAGGGGCTACACCTTC. This translates into CASSPGDKLRGYTF.

This clonotype has at least ten counts. The chain employs TRBV7-2 and TRBJ2-7, with D perhaps TRBD1 (5 bases). CDR3 length equals 15 residues. CDR1 is SGHTA and CDR2 is FQGNSA in the germline V gene. Trimming pared 0 bases from V and 2 bases from J, leaving 11 bases between. In nucleotides, the CDR3 is TGTGCCAGCAGCTTAGCCATAGGGGCCCCCTACGAGCAGTACTTC. Its protein is CASSLAIGAPYEQYF.